The clone carrying this TCR beta chain was counted between two and nine times. In the source study's methods: Quantification of nucleated cells was approximated via reference gene primer amplification. Produced via immunoSEQ multiplex PCR; TCRdb's table is partial and in-frame only. V and J calls and clone size follow that table, whereas D and trimming were derived from the DNA. The table includes 350,000 to 450,000 clones, roughly 85% detected once. This record comes from a study of blood T cell repertoires in COVID-19. Overall study: Samples taken during acute and convalescent COVID-19 were collected in the United States, Italy and Spain. T cells, B-cell-depleted T cells, or PBMCs provided the cDNA or gDNA that served as material.

CDR1 and CDR2 from the germline V gene are SNHLY and FYNNEI. Trimming took off 6 bases at V and 8 bases at J, with 10 bases between the two ends. The CDR3 is made up of 11 amino acids. V usage is TRBV2 and J usage is TRBJ1-1; TRBD1 might be the D (5 bases). The sequence was obtained from a woman younger than 35 with acute or convalescent COVID-19. Specimen: peripheral blood. The CDR3 region is CASREGREAFF. CDR3 coding DNA: TGTGCCAGCAGGGAGGGACGGGAAGCTTTCTTT.